The clone carrying this T cell receptor (beta chain) has a handful of counts. The table came from immunoSEQ multiplex PCR; TCRdb's copy has only in-frame clones and leaves some out. The sample lists under 85,000 clones, around four fifths seen once, with just under 10% in the top ten. The record originates from a study of blood T cell repertoires in COVID-19. The sequenced sample was peripheral blood. The clonotype originates from a human donor in a cohort sampled during active COVID-19.

The CDR3 here is CASSLARTFSNQPQHF. The CDR3 DNA is TGTGCCAGCAGCTTAGCGAGGACATTTAGCAATCAGCCCCAGCATTTT. V usage is TRBV7-8 and J usage is TRBJ1-5; TRBD1 is a possible D gene (5 bases). With 0 bases removed from V and 0 bases from J, the gap between germline ends came to 9 bases. CDR1 is SGHVS, CDR2 FQNEAQ, per germline. This CDR3 region has 16 residues. The full variable domain, its missing parts supplied by reference TRBV7-8 and TRBJ1-5, is GAGVSQSPRYKVAKRGQDVALRCDPISGHVSLFWYQQALGQGPEFLTYFQNEAQLDKSGLPSDRFFAERPEGSVSTLKIQRTQQEDSAVYLCASSLARTFSNQPQHFGDGTRLSIL.